The clone carrying this T cell receptor beta chain turned up a few times. Its antigen remains unknown. The record originates from a study of T cells after yellow fever vaccination. TCRdb called the 5' RACE reads again in MiXCR, with one record for every CDR3 protein. The table has under 100,000 distinct CDR3 sequences, approximately 6.3% seen once. The CDR3 is 15 amino acids. Germline V lookup: CDR1 SGHTA, CDR2 FQGNSA. Trimming stripped 5 bases from V and 6 bases from J, with 19 bases between. Study results and limitations: Faster peaking, at day 5 versus 15, marked a secondary response that was weaker. It was a small share of clonotypes that appeared in both CD4 and CD8 compartments.

The chain uses TRBV7-2 and TRBJ1-2; tentatively, D is TRBD1 (5 bases). The input for sequencing was CD8+ T cells sorted from PBMCs, taken 10 days after the yellow fever booster vaccination. The clonotype originates from a man between 18 and 35 years old who received the YFV17D yellow fever vaccine. The CDR3 spells CASSPPWGEVNGYTF. The DNA of the CDR3 is TGTGCCAGCAGCCCCCCCTGGGGGGAAGTTAATGGCTACACCTTC. The variable domain in full, completed from reference TRBV7-2 and TRBJ1-2, reads GAGVSQSPSNKVTEKGKDVELRCDPISGHTALYWYRQSLGQGLEFLIYFQGNSAPDKSGLPSDRFSAERTGGSVSTLTIQRTQQEDSAVYLCASSPPWGEVNGYTFGSGTRLTVV.